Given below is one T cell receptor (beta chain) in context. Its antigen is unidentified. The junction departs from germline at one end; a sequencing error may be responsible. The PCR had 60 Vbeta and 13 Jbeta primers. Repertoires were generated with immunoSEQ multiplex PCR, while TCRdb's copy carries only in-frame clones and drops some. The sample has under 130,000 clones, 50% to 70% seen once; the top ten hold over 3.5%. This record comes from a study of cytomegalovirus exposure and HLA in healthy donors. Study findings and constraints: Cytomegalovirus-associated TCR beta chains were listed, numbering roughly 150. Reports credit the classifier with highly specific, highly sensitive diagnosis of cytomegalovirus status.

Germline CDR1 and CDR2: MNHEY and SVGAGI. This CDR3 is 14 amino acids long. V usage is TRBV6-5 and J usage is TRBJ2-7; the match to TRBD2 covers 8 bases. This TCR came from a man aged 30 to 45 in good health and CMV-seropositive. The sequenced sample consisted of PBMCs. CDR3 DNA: TGTGCCAGCAGTTTCTTAGCGGGGCCTTACGTGCAGTACTTC. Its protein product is CASSFLAGPYVQYF.